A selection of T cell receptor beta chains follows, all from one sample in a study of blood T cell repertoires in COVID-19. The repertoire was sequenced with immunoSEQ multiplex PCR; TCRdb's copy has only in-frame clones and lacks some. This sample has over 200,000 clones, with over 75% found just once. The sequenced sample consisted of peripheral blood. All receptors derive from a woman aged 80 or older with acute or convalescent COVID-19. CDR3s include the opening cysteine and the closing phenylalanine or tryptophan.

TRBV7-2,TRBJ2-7,CASSFTGGGYEQYF
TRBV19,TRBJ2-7,CASSTLNRDRGSYEQYF
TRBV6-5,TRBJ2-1,CASGPGGRRNEQFF
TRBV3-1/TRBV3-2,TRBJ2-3,CASSRLAAADTQYF
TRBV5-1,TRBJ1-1,CASSLAPVNTEAFF
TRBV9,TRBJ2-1,CASSVAGAVTEQFF
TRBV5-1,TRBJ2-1,CASRAGQGGNEQFF
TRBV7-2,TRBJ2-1,CASSPGLANNEQFF
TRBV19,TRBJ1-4,CASSSGVRREKLFF
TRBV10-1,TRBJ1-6,CACSSSYNSPLHF
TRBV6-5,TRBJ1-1,CASSSVLRNTEAFF
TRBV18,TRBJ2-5,CASSYTRQTNEFVQETQYF
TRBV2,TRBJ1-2,CASSRDRGREEGYGYTF
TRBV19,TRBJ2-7,CASKGRAGAAYEQYF
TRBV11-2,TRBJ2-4,CASSSITRDGKNIQYF
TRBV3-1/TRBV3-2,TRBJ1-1,CASSRDTGGWNTEAFF
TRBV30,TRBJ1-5,CAWSETPPRQGKQPQHF
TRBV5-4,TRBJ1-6,CASSLVGVDSPLHF
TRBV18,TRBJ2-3,CASSQGLAGGRTDTQYF
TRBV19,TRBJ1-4,CASSIVLQGAEKLFF
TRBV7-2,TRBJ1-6,CASSYNGGSYNSPLHF
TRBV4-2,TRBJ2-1,CASSQGLAGGWDNEQFF
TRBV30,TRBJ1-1,CAWMWGGGTEAFF
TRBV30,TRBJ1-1,CAWSGTPEAFF
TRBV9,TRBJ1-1,CASSLDSTVNTEAFF
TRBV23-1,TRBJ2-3,CACSRPDRERRTDTQYF
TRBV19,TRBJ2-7,CASSIQGVGEQYF
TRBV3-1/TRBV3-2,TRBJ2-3,CASSPLGTGTDTQYF
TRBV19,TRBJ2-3,CASSISRTDTQYF
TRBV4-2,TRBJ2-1,CASSLSLGSNEQFF
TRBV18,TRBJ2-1,CASSPYRDSNNEQFF
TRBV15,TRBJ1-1,CATSRAQRDGTEAFF
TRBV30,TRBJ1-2,CAWSVQGAYGYTF
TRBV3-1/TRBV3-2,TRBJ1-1,CASSQDGRPAGTEAFF
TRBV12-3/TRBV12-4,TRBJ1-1,CASSFQTGGAFF
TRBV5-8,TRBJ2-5,CASTKGRLTVRETQYF
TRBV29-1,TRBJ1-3,CSVGQGASSNTIYF
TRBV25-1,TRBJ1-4,CASRSANEKLFF
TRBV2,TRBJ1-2,CASTRELGYTF
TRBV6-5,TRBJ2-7,CASRLDNSYEQYF
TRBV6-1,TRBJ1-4,CASSEAPTGGNEKLFF
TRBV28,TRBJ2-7,CVIRDRVDEQYF
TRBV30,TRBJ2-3,CAWNIQGARDTQYF
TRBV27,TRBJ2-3,CASRPRTSGGRTDTQYF
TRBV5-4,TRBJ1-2,CASSLGGQGVFGYTF
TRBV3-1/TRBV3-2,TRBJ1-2,CASSQPGSYGYTF
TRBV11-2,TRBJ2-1,CASSLDGREYNEQFF
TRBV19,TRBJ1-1,CASSESTNTEAFF
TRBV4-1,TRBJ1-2,CASSQDQGGSGYTF
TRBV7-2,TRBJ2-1,CASSSGQGIHNEQFF
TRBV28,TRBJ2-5,CASKGGAGAKETQYF
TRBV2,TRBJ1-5,CASSLGAEPQHF
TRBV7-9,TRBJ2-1,CASSPQRGPYNEQFF